These 15 T cell receptor delta chains share one sample of origin, sequenced in a study of gamma-delta chains in newborns, infants, children. TCRdb re-processed the reads via CATT. The data contain about 3,800 delta-chain clones, under 2.5% of them singletons. Sequences were obtained from blood. The receptors were sampled from a child who was a newborn, infant or young child, either healthy, febrile or measles-vaccinated (not recorded which).

The V gene is TRDV1, the J gene TRDJ1; D remains ambiguous. The CDR3 runs to 15 residues. Germline CDR1 and CDR2: TSWWSYY and QGS. Trimming shortened V by 1 base and J by 0 bases, and 9 bases separated the two germline ends. The CDR3 loop is CALGEPTRDTDKLIF. The CDR3 DNA is TGTGCTCTTGGGGAACCCACCAGGGACACCGATAAACTCATCTTT.

This clone was counted a few times. A much more abundant neighbour one base away suggests this may be a read error. This specimen includes other DNA sequences encoding the same CDR3. This chain joins TRDV2 and TRDJ3, with D perhaps matching TRDD3 (5 bases). Germline V gene lookup returns CDR1 GEAIGNYY and CDR2 EKD. The CDR3 extends over 16 amino acids. The CDR3 bases are TGTGCCTGTGACTCAATGAGCTCCTGGGACACCCGTCAGATGTTTTTC. It translates to CACDSMSSWDTRQMFF.

Comments on this clone: This could be a read error, since a much larger clone is one nucleotide away. V usage is TRDV2 and J usage is TRDJ1; D may be TRDD3 (6 bases). This CDR3 has 14 amino acids. From germline, CDR1 is GEAIGNYY and CDR2 EKD. CDR3 DNA sequence: TGTGCCTGTGGCACCGTGGGGGACACCGATAAACTCATCTTT. Its protein product is CACGTVGDTDKLIF.

In regard to this clone: This may be a read error: a much more frequent sequence differs by one nucleotide. V usage is TRDV2 and J usage is TRDJ3; 7 nucleotides match TRDD3. The CDR3 is made up of 18 amino acids. Germline V gene data show CDR1 as GEAIGNYY and CDR2 as EKD. J lost 2 bases, V lost 2 bases, and 8 bases had no gene match. The CDR3 is CACDILGSSPWDTRQMFF. The CDR3, as DNA: TGTGCCTGTGACATACTGGGGTCGAGCCCCTGGGACACCCGACAGATGTTTTTC.

There are a few counts of this clone. A single base is all that separates this from a far larger clone, so a read error is likely. The rearrangement joins TRDV2 to TRDJ1, with D maybe TRDD3 (5 bases). Between the trimmed V and J ends, which lost 3 bases and 0 bases, there was a span of 13 bases. CDR1 GEAIGNYY and CDR2 EKD come from the germline V gene. CDR3 length: 15 amino acids. CDR3 loop: CACDAVGFHTDKLIF. The DNA of the CDR3 is TGTGCCTGTGACGCCGTGGGGTTTCACACCGATAAACTCATCTTT.

The genes are TRDV2 and TRDJ3, with TRDD3 matching 11 bases. This CDR3 is built from 20 residues. With V trimmed by 0 bases and J by 2 bases, 8 bases remained unmatched. Germline V CDR1 and CDR2: GEAIGNYY, EKD. CDR3 nucleotide sequence: TGTGCCTGTGACACCGCGGAATTACTGGGGGATACCTGGGACACCCGACAGATGTTTTTC. As protein: CACDTAELLGDTWDTRQMFF.

This clone came up a few times. A junction end diverges from the germline sequence, so it may reflect a read error. The V and J genes are TRDV2 and TRDJ3; 8 bases agree with TRDD3. This CDR3 has 18 residues. CDR1 and CDR2 (germline): GEAIGNYY, EKD. DNA for the CDR3: TGTGCCTGTGACACCGTGGGATACGTGTCCTGGGACACCCGGCAGATGTTTTTC. Its protein is CACDTVGYVSWDTRQMFF.

About this clone: It may be a read error: a sequence one base away is much more abundant. The V gene is TRDV2, the J gene TRDJ2; D remains ambiguous. CDR3 length: 14 residues. Looked up from germline, CDR1 is GEAIGNYY and CDR2 is EKD. CDR3 sequence: CARDSPALTAQLFF. Here the CDR3 DNA reads TGTGCCCGTGATTCCCCAGCTTTGACAGCACAACTCTTCTTT.

The sample holds a few counts of this clone. The V and J genes are TRDV2 and TRDJ3, with unresolved D. CDR1 GEAIGNYY and CDR2 EKD come from the germline V gene. This CDR3 has 15 amino acids. Trimming took off 3 bases at V and 2 bases at J, with 7 bases between the two ends. This CDR3 reads CACDPITWDTRQMFF. CDR3 nucleotide sequence: TGTGCCTGTGACCCAATTACCTGGGACACCCGACAGATGTTTTTC.

As regards this clone: Since a far larger clone is one base different, this is likely a read error. The same CDR3 also results from other DNA sequences found in this sample. The V gene is TRDV2, the J gene TRDJ3, with 11 bases fitting TRDD3. The CDR3 consists of 18 residues. Looked up from germline, CDR1 is GEAIGNYY and CDR2 is EKD. The CDR3 DNA reads TGTGCCTGTGGCACCGTACTGGGGGATACCTGGGACACCCGACAGATGTTTTTC. Translating it yields CACGTVLGDTWDTRQMFF.

In its sample, this clone was seen a few times. Its ends do not fully match the called genes, so a read error is possible. This chain connects TRDV2 to TRDJ1; D not certain. Germline CDR1 is GEAIGNYY and CDR2 is EKD. The CDR3 has 14 residues. The chain's CDR3 is CARDELLRGDKLIF. The CDR3 nucleotides are TGTGCCCGTGATGAGTTACTGCGGGGCGATAAGCTCATCTTT.

The sample holds a few counts of this clone. CDR3 nucleotides: TGTGCCTGTGACGCAGCTGGGGGACCGAGCTCCTGGGACACCCGACAGATGTTTTTC. This gives the protein CACDAAGGPSSWDTRQMFF. The genes are TRDV2 and TRDJ3; 8 nucleotides match TRDD3. Trimming removed 3 bases from V and 0 bases from J; junction bases left unmatched: 9. Germline-derived CDR1 and CDR2 are GEAIGNYY and EKD. This CDR3 has 19 amino acids.

The gene calls are TRDV2 and TRDJ3, with D perhaps TRDD3 (6 bases). V lost 0 bases and J lost 3, with 11 bases in between. Germline CDR1 GEAIGNYY, CDR2 EKD. The CDR3 sequence is 17 residues long. CDR3: CACDTAGDDWDTRQMFF. DNA for the CDR3: TGTGCCTGTGACACCGCTGGGGATGACTGGGACACCCGACAGATGTTTTTC.

The rearrangement uses TRDV2 and TRDJ3, with TRDD3 matching over 12 bases. Germline V lookup: CDR1 GEAIGNYY, CDR2 EKD. J was trimmed by 1 base and V by 3 bases; bases with no gene match: 12. The CDR3 consists of 21 residues. This CDR3 is CACDEYWGIPQGSWDTRQMFF. CDR3 nucleotide sequence: TGTGCCTGTGACGAGTACTGGGGGATACCCCAAGGATCCTGGGACACCCGACAGATGTTTTTC.

Comments on this clone: The junction differs from germline at one of its ends, possibly a read error. This chain links TRDV1 with TRDJ1, with 8 bases identical to TRDD3. Germline V gives CDR1 TSWWSYY, CDR2 QGS. The CDR3 is 23 residues long. The CDR3 nucleotides are TGTGCTCTTGGGGAATTACGATCACCTATCCTCTCCTGGGGGACCTTATTCACCGATAAACTCATCTTC. Translated: CALGELRSPILSWGTLFTDKLIF.